Shown below are 32 T cell receptor beta chains from a single sample sequenced in a study of CD4 T cells in relation to SARS-CoV-2 and coronaviruses. Unexposed donor CD4+ T cells date from about 2011-2018, before the COVID-19 pandemic. Isolation of CD4+ T cells took place after around 11 days in culture. Profiling relied on immunoSEQ multiplex PCR, and the TCRdb table lists in-frame clones only, not all of them. The data hold tens of thousands of clones, with about four fifths observed a single time. The antigens of these receptors remain unknown. Source material: CD4+ T cells from PBMCs, cultured in vitro. Source of these receptors: a human donor in good health.

The V and J genes are TRBV6-1 and TRBJ2-1; 8 bases agree with TRBD1. Germline V gene data show CDR1 as MNHNS and CDR2 as SASEGT. The V segment lost 3 bases and the J segment 3 bases; nucleotides outside the gene matches: 4. This CDR3 is 15 amino acids long. CDR3 sequence (DNA): TGTGCCAGCAGTGATGCGGACAGGGTCTACAATGAGCAGTTCTTC. This gives the protein CASSDADRVYNEQFF.

The chain couples TRBV9 to TRBJ2-2; possibly TRBD1 for D (6 bases). The CDR3 extends over 16 amino acids. Between the trimmed V and J ends, which lost 5 bases and 4 bases, there was a span of 18 bases. Germline CDR1 is SGDLS and CDR2 is YYNGEE. This CDR3 is CASSMGAGVGTGELFF. CDR3 bases: TGTGCCAGCAGTATGGGGGCAGGGGTGGGCACCGGGGAGCTGTTTTTT.

This chain joins TRBV6-2 or TRBV6-3 and TRBJ2-7; tentatively, D is TRBD1 (5 bases). V lost 2 bases, J lost 0 bases, and 11 bases lay in between. CDR3 length: 15 amino acids. Germline lookup yields CDR1 MNHEY and CDR2 SVGEGT. CDR3 nucleotide sequence: TGTGCCAGCAGTTACGAAGGGGCCGGCTCCTACGAGCAGTACTTC. This encodes CASSYEGAGSYEQYF.

This chain links TRBV12-5 with TRBJ1-2, with TRBD1 as a possible D gene (5 bases). CDR1 is LGHNT and CDR2 is FRNRAP in the germline V gene. V lost 5 bases, J lost 5 bases, and 6 bases lay in between. The CDR3 has 11 residues. CDR3 in amino acids: CASGGGYGYTF. In nucleotides, the CDR3 is TGTGCTAGTGGTGGGGGTTATGGCTACACCTTC. Full variable domain (rest looked up from reference TRBV12-5 and TRBJ1-2): DARVTQTPRHKVTEMGQEVTMRCQPILGHNTVFWYRQTMMQGLELLAYFRNRAPLDDSGMPKDRFSAEMPDATLATLKIQPSEPRDSAVYFCASGGGYGYTFGSGTRLTVV.

The chain joins TRBV13 to TRBJ1-1; the D gene is possibly TRBD1 (5 bases). CDR3 size: 14 residues. Trimming pared 4 bases from V and 2 bases from J, leaving 11 bases between. Germline V CDR1 and CDR2: PRHDT, FYEKMQ (reference sequence). CDR3 region: CASSYRQGNTEAFF. In nucleotides, the CDR3 is TGTGCCAGCAGCTACAGGCAGGGAAACACTGAAGCTTTCTTT.

This clone came up once. CDR3 DNA sequence: TGTGCCAGCAGCCGTAGCCCCCCGGGGGCCAACGTCCTGACTTTC. Translated: CASSRSPPGANVLTF. The chain couples TRBV3-1 (or the pseudogene TRBV3-2) to TRBJ2-6; D is unresolved. V was clipped by 4 bases and J by 4 bases, with 11 bases between them. Germline-derived CDR1 and CDR2 are LGHDT and YNNKEL (reference sequence). This CDR3 region has 15 residues.

The rearrangement joins TRBV30 to TRBJ1-5; perhaps TRBD1 as D (6 bases). V lost 1 base to trimming and J lost 1 base, with 17 bases between them. The length of the CDR3 is 17 residues. CDR1 is GTSNPN and CDR2 is SVGIG in the germline V gene (reference sequence). CDR3 amino acids: CAWSADRTLSSNQPQHF. The CDR3 DNA is TGTGCCTGGAGTGCGGACAGAACTTTATCAAGCAATCAGCCCCAGCATTTT. The full variable domain, with the rest looked up from reference TRBV30 and TRBJ1-5, is SQTIHQWPATLVQPVGSPLSLECTVEGTSNPNLYWYRQAAGRGLQLLFYSVGIGQISSEVPQNLSASRPQDRQFILSSKKLLLSDSGFYLCAWSADRTLSSNQPQHFGDGTRLSIL.

The chain has TRBV7-2 and TRBJ2-2; TRBD2 agrees at 10 bases. The CDR3 is 15 residues long. Germline CDR1 SGHTA, CDR2 FQGNSA. The ends lost 1 base at V and 4 bases at J; junction bases unmatched: 0. The CDR3 loop is CASSLGLAGTGELFF. Here the CDR3 DNA reads TGTGCCAGCAGCTTAGGACTAGCGGGCACCGGGGAGCTGTTTTTT.

This chain uses TRBV12-3 or TRBV12-4 with TRBJ1-2; a weak D match, TRBD1 (6 bases). This CDR3 contains 13 residues. Trimming pared 2 bases from V and 11 bases from J, leaving 15 bases between. The CDR3 spells CASSLSAWTEYTF. The DNA of the CDR3 is TGTGCCAGCAGTTTATCAGCGTGGACAGAGTACACCTTC.

The J gene is TRBJ1-3, the V gene TRBV28, with 9 bases that match TRBD1. V lost 3 bases, J lost 3 bases, and 6 bases stayed unmatched. The CDR3 has 16 amino acids. Germline assignment: CDR1 MDHEN and CDR2 SYDVKM. The CDR3 loop is CASSFLTGGIGNTIYF. The CDR3 DNA sequence: TGTGCCAGCAGTTTTCTAACAGGGGGCATTGGAAACACCATATATTTT.

The rearrangement uses TRBV6-5 and TRBJ1-5; TRBD1 aligns across 9 bases. V was clipped by 6 bases and J by 6 bases; unmatched bases: 3. CDR3 size: 13 residues. Germline CDR1 and CDR2: MNHEY and SVGAGI. The CDR3 DNA reads as TGTGCCAGCAGGGACAGGGGAAGTCAGCCCCAGCATTTT. Translating it yields CASRDRGSQPQHF.

This sequence joins TRBV28 and TRBJ1-2; the D gene is possibly TRBD1 (6 bases). CDR1 and CDR2 (germline): MDHEN, SYDVKM. With 4 bases removed from V and 4 bases from J, the gap between germline ends came to 19 bases. There are 16 residues in the CDR3. The CDR3 sequence: CASSSGTFSGLYGYTF. The CDR3 nucleotides are TGTGCCAGCAGTTCCGGGACATTTTCAGGACTCTATGGCTACACCTTC.

This clone was counted once. The V call is TRBV7-9, the J call TRBJ2-7, with D possibly matching TRBD2 (6 bases). CDR3 size: 15 residues. The germline V and J ends were trimmed by 3 bases and 4 bases, with 16 bases remaining between them. Germline assignment: CDR1 SEHNR and CDR2 FQNEAQ (reference sequence). CDR3 bases: TGTGCCAGCAGCTTTGGAGGGCCGATACTTTACGAGCAGTACTTC. Its protein product is CASSFGGPILYEQYF.

The J gene is TRBJ2-5, the V gene TRBV5-1; D call uncertain. This CDR3 contains 11 residues. Between the trimmed V and J ends, which lost 2 bases and 5 bases, there was a span of 4 bases. Germline V gives CDR1 SGHRS, CDR2 YFSETQ. DNA of the CDR3: TGCGCCAGCAGCTTTGAGGAGACCCAGTACTTC. Translating gives CASSFEETQYF.

This chain links TRBV10-1 with TRBJ2-3; D gene uncertain. The V gene lost 6 bases and the J gene lost 2 bases, with 9 bases spanning the gap. The CDR3 spans 13 residues. From germline, CDR1 is WNHNN and CDR2 SYGVQD (reference sequence). The DNA of the CDR3 is TGCGCCAGCAGCGAGGACCACACAGATACGCAGTATTTT. Its protein is CASSEDHTDTQYF.

This sequence joins TRBV18 and TRBJ1-1; D might be TRBD1 (6 bases). The germline V and J ends were trimmed by 4 bases and 4 bases, with 22 bases remaining between them. In germline, CDR1 is KGHSH, CDR2 LQKENI. The CDR3 spans 17 residues. The DNA for the CDR3 is TGTGCCAGCTCACAGACACAGGGACTGGCGGGGCTCACTGAAGCTTTCTTT. It is translated as CASSQTQGLAGLTEAFF. The full variable domain, its missing parts supplied by reference TRBV18 and TRBJ1-1, is NAGVMQNPRHLVRRRGQEARLRCSPMKGHSHVYWYRQLPEEGLKFMVYLQKENIIDESGMPKERFSAEFPKEGPSILRIQQVVRGDSAAYFCASSQTQGLAGLTEAFFGQGTRLTVV.

This rearrangement joins TRBV29-1 to TRBJ1-1; weak D call: TRBD1 (6 bases). This CDR3 comprises 13 residues. Trimming cost V 3 bases and J 6 bases, with 14 bases left between them. Germline assignment: CDR1 SQVTM and CDR2 ANQGSEA. This chain's CDR3 is CSVDRGRGSEAFF. The CDR3 DNA sequence: TGCAGCGTTGACCGGGGGCGAGGGTCTGAAGCTTTCTTT.

V is TRBV6-5 and J is TRBJ1-5, with D unresolved. Germline-derived CDR1 and CDR2 are MNHEY and SVGAGI. This CDR3 region has 15 residues. Trimming cost V 8 bases and J 5 bases, with 19 bases left between them. CDR3 protein: CASVLIGTTDQPQHF. The DNA for the CDR3 is TGTGCCAGCGTCCTAATCGGTACTACTGATCAGCCCCAGCATTTT.

This sequence joins TRBV4-1 and TRBJ2-7; D is unclear. This CDR3 is built from 15 residues. Trimming removed 0 bases at V and 4 bases at J, with 13 bases between. CDR1 MGHRA and CDR2 YSYEKL come from the germline V gene. The CDR3 DNA reads TGCGCCAGCAGCCAAGATCGAGGTTTCATGTACGAGCAGTACTTC. Translating it yields CASSQDRGFMYEQYF.

CDR3 amino acids: CASSREGTSGDHSPYNEQFF. The CDR3 nucleotides are TGTGCCAGTAGTAGAGAGGGGACTAGCGGGGATCACTCTCCCTACAATGAGCAGTTCTTC. This chain uses TRBV19 with TRBJ2-1, with TRBD2 matching 13 bases. The junction had 14 bases not matched to a gene; V was cut back by 4 bases and J by 2 bases. CDR1 LNHDA and CDR2 SQIVND come from the germline V gene (reference sequence). The length of the CDR3 is 20 residues.

This clone was detected a few times. The chain couples TRBV10-3 to TRBJ1-1; 8 nucleotides agree with TRBD1. The CDR3 runs to 13 residues. Germline V gene lookup returns CDR1 ENHRY and CDR2 SYGVKD. J was trimmed by 5 bases and V by 4 bases; bases with no gene match: 3. CDR3 residues: CAISVTGETEAFF. DNA of the CDR3: TGTGCCATCAGTGTGACAGGGGAAACTGAAGCTTTCTTT.

The chain has TRBV19 and TRBJ1-2, with D perhaps TRBD1 (6 bases). The CDR3 covers 16 residues. The germline CDR1 and CDR2 sequences are LNHDA and SQIVND (reference sequence). The ends were cut back, 3 bases at V and 0 bases at J, with 14 bases in the middle. The CDR3 bases are TGTGCCAGTAGTATGTCCGGGACAAAACCTAACTATGGCTACACCTTC. Translation: CASSMSGTKPNYGYTF.

V is TRBV6-2 or TRBV6-3 and J is TRBJ1-5; 7 bases line up with TRBD1. CDR3 length: 14 amino acids. Germline V gene lookup returns CDR1 MNHEY and CDR2 SVGEGT. V trimming: 4 bases; J trimming: 3 bases; junction bases outside the gene matches: 3. The CDR3 DNA is TGTGCCAGCAGTTCCAGGGGGACCAATCAGCCCCAGCATTTT. Its protein is CASSSRGTNQPQHF.

This sequence joins TRBV2 and TRBJ1-1, with D tentatively TRBD1 (6 bases). The CDR3 consists of 14 residues. Germline V gene sequence: CDR1 SNHLY, CDR2 FYNNEI. Trimming removed 4 bases at V and 4 bases at J, with 13 bases between. The CDR3 sequence is CASSGSGVGTEAFF. DNA for the CDR3: TGTGCCAGCAGTGGGTCAGGGGTAGGCACTGAAGCTTTCTTT. Full variable domain (missing parts from reference TRBV2 and TRBJ1-1): EPEVTQTPSHQVTQMGQEVILRCVPISNHLYFYWYRQILGQKVEFLVSFYNNEISEKSEIFDDQFSVERPDGSNFTLKIRSTKLEDSAMYFCASSGSGVGTEAFFGQGTRLTVV.

The rearrangement uses TRBV18 and TRBJ1-1; D might be TRBD1 (5 bases). The CDR3 loop spans 17 amino acids. Trimming removed 0 bases at V and 5 bases at J, with 19 bases between. The germline CDR1 and CDR2 sequences are KGHSH and LQKENI. DNA for the CDR3: TGTGCCAGCTCACCACCGTTAACAGGAGGAGGGAGAACTGAAGCTTTCTTT. Amino acid sequence: CASSPPLTGGGRTEAFF.

This clone showed up just a few times. The junction departs from the called germline gene at one end, perhaps through a read error. V usage is TRBV3-1 (or the pseudogene TRBV3-2) and J usage is TRBJ2-4; 7 nucleotides agree with TRBD1. Germline lookup yields CDR1 LGHDT and CDR2 YNNKEL (reference sequence). The CDR3 length is 12 residues. CDR3 sequence reads: CASSQAGQHWNF. CDR3 coding DNA: TGTGCCAGCAGCCAAGCGGGACAGCATTGGAACTTC.

The chain has TRBV28 and TRBJ2-7; D might be TRBD2 (5 bases). Trimming took 10 bases from V and 4 from J, leaving 17 bases between them. Germline-derived CDR1 and CDR2 are MDHEN and SYDVKM. CDR3 length: 13 amino acids. CDR3 amino acids: CATQIGSAYEQYF. CDR3 bases: TGTGCCACACAAATAGGGAGTGCTTACGAGCAGTACTTC.

The chain recombines TRBV5-4 with TRBJ2-7, with 7 bases fitting TRBD1. V lost 2 bases, J lost 2 bases, and 1 base stayed unmatched. This CDR3 has 13 residues. Germline V CDR1 and CDR2: SGHNT, YYREEE (reference sequence). CDR3 residues: CASSLTGAYEQYF. CDR3 sequence (DNA): TGTGCCAGCAGCTTAACAGGGGCCTACGAGCAGTACTTC.

The gene calls are TRBV5-1 and TRBJ1-1; D uncertain. V was shortened by 7 bases and J by 2 bases, with 12 bases between the two germline ends. Germline CDR1 reads SGHRS; CDR2 reads YFSETQ. This CDR3 is 13 amino acids long. DNA of the CDR3: TGCGCCAGCGCGTCGAGGGTAAACACTGAAGCTTTCTTT. Amino acid sequence: CASASRVNTEAFF. The whole variable domain, remainder taken from reference TRBV5-1 and TRBJ1-1, is KAGVTQTPRYLIKTRGQQVTLSCSPISGHRSVSWYQQTPGQGLQFLFEYFSETQRNKGNFPGRFSGRQFSNSRSEMNVSTLELGDSALYLCASASRVNTEAFFGQGTRLTVV.

This clone was detected a few times. The V gene is TRBV25-1, the J gene TRBJ2-7, with D hard to call. Looked up from germline, CDR1 is MGHDK and CDR2 is SYGVNS. The CDR3 has 14 amino acids. With 4 bases removed from V and 5 bases from J, the gap between germline ends came to 15 bases. The CDR3 nucleotides are TGTGCCAGCAGTGGTTCTCGAGGTACCCACGAGCAGTACTTC. This gives the protein CASSGSRGTHEQYF.

The CDR3 is CASSIDSRTTYSNQPQHF. CDR3 sequence (DNA): TGTGCCAGTAGTATAGACAGTCGGACAACCTATAGCAATCAGCCCCAGCATTTT. This sequence joins TRBV19 and TRBJ1-5; a weak D match, TRBD1 (5 bases). CDR3 length: 18 residues. Germline lookup yields CDR1 LNHDA and CDR2 SQIVND (reference sequence). V was trimmed by 0 bases and J by 0 bases, leaving 15 bases between them.

The V and J genes are TRBV10-2 and TRBJ2-1; TRBD2 matches at 8 bases. The J segment lost 12 bases and the V segment lost 5 bases, leaving 9 bases of the junction unmatched. Germline V gene sequence: CDR1 WSHSY, CDR2 SAAADI. The CDR3 contains 13 residues. The DNA for the CDR3 is TGCGCCAGCAGTTCTAGCGGGCCCGGCTCGCAGTTCTTC. Protein product: CASSSSGPGSQFF.